Presented here are 18 T cell receptor beta chains from one specimen sequenced in a study of T cells in women clearing cervical HPV infection. Measured with immunoSEQ multiplex PCR; TCRdb has only the in-frame clones, and not every one. The specimen's table records 25,000 to 35,000 clones. Material for sequencing was blood buffy coat. These receptors came from a woman between 18 and 69 years old with a cervical HPV16 infection that either progressed to CIN3+ or cleared (not recorded which).

Of note for this clone: The DNA ends 3 residues before the CDR3 does, and the rest of the CDR3 is filled in from the germline J gene. The chain uses TRBV4-1 and TRBJ2-1; 12 positions agree with TRBD2. The germline CDR1 and CDR2 sequences are MGHRA and YSYEKL. V lost 1 base and J lost 7; bases outside the gene matches: 5. There are 16 residues in the CDR3. CDR3 DNA, as far as it was read: TGCGCCAGCAGCCAAGGACGACTAGCGGGGGTGAATGAG. Translating it yields CASSQGRLAGVNE. The entire CDR3 reads CASSQGRLAGVNEQFF.

Worth noting for this clone: The CDR3 extends 3 residues past the end of the read, so its final part is completed from the germline J gene. This sequence joins TRBV7-2 and TRBJ2-4; TRBD1 might be the D (5 bases). CDR3 length: 15 amino acids. Germline lookup yields CDR1 SGHTA and CDR2 FQGNSA. The V gene lost 3 bases and the J gene lost 1 base, with 10 bases spanning the gap. Incomplete CDR3 DNA: TGTGCCAGCAGCTTCAGGGCGCGGGCCAAAAACATT. Its translation is CASSFRARAKNI. The CDR3 in full is CASSFRARAKNIQYF. Full variable domain (remainder filled in from reference TRBV7-2 and TRBJ2-4): GAGVSQSPSNKVTEKGKDVELRCDPISGHTALYWYRQSLGQGLEFLIYFQGNSAPDKSGLPSDRFSAERTGGSVSTLTIQRTQQEDSAVYLCASSFRARAKNIQYFGAGTRLSVL.

The CDR3 reads CSARDLAGNEQFF. The covered CDR3 bases are TGCAGTGCTAGAGATCTAGCGGGGAATGAG. The V gene is TRBV20-1, the J gene TRBJ2-1; TRBD2 agrees at 9 bases. The read gets to within 3 residues of the CDR3 end, and the germline J gene fills in the rest. Germline trimming cut 0 bases from V and 7 bases from J; bases unmatched to any gene: 1. The CDR3 is made up of 13 amino acids. Germline CDR1 reads DFQATT; CDR2 reads SNEGSKA (reference sequence).

A note on this clone: Coverage ceases 3 residues before the CDR3 finishes, and the germline J gene fills in the end. The chain links TRBV5-1 to TRBJ2-5, with TRBD2 identical over 7 bases. The CDR3 is 17 residues long. V lost 0 bases, J lost 2 bases, and 10 bases stayed unmatched. Germline V gene sequence: CDR1 SGHRS, CDR2 YFSETQ. CDR3 protein: CASSLALRGGPQETQYF. The DNA read from the CDR3 is TGCGCCAGCAGCTTGGCCCTCCGCGGGGGACCGCAAGAGACC. Variable domain in full (rest from reference TRBV5-1 and TRBJ2-5): KAGVTQTPRYLIKTRGQQVTLSCSPISGHRSVSWYQQTPGQGLQFLFEYFSETQRNKGNFPGRFSGRQFSNSRSEMNVSTLELGDSALYLCASSLALRGGPQETQYFGPGTRLLVL.

Remarks on this clone: The read terminates 3 residues ahead of where the CDR3 ends, so the germline J gene completes it. The gene calls are TRBV7-6 and TRBJ2-5; 8 positions match TRBD1. V lost 1 base, J lost 5 bases, and 3 bases stayed unmatched. The germline CDR1 and CDR2 sequences are SGHVS and FNYEAQ. This CDR3 contains 14 residues. CDR3 protein: CASSLENRGETQYF. Partial CDR3 DNA: TGTGCCAGCAGCTTAGAAAACAGGGGGGAGACC.

In the case of this clone: The read halts 3 residues ahead of the CDR3 end, with the missing end drawn from the germline J gene. The rearrangement uses TRBV18 and TRBJ1-5; no clear D. CDR3 length: 12 amino acids. From germline, CDR1 is KGHSH and CDR2 LQKENI. The V end lost 5 bases, the J end lost 4 bases, and 6 bases lay between the germline ends. CDR3 DNA (partial): TGTGCCAGCTCAGGCAGTAATCAGCCC. Translated, it gives CASSGSNQP. In full, the CDR3 is CASSGSNQPQHF. The entire variable domain, with the rest obtained from reference TRBV18 and TRBJ1-5, is as follows: NAGVMQNPRHLVRRRGQEARLRCSPMKGHSHVYWYRQLPEEGLKFMVYLQKENIIDESGMPKERFSAEFPKEGPSILRIQQVVRGDSAAYFCASSGSNQPQHFGDGTRLSIL.

Of note for this clone: The read ends 3 residues early relative to the CDR3; the germline J gene fills the gap. The chain combines TRBV4-2 with TRBJ1-2; 9 bases line up with TRBD1. The germline V gene has CDR1 LGHNA and CDR2 YNFKEQ. V lost 4 bases to trimming and J lost 3 bases; unmatched junction nucleotides: 3. This CDR3 has 14 residues. The CDR3 sequence is CASSPDRGDYGYTF. The DNA read from the CDR3 is TGTGCCAGCAGCCCTGACAGGGGGGACTATGGC.

A remark on this clone: The read falls 3 residues short of the CDR3 end, and the missing part is taken from the germline J gene. V is TRBV19 and J is TRBJ2-1, with D tentatively TRBD2 (6 bases). Trimming removed 9 bases from V and 4 bases from J, with 19 bases in between. Germline V gene data show CDR1 as LNHDA and CDR2 as SQIVND (reference sequence). The CDR3 extends over 15 amino acids. The CDR3 here is CASEPGGVGYNEQFF. The DNA read from the CDR3 is TGTGCCAGCGAGCCTGGAGGGGTTGGGTACAATGAG.

Note on this clone: The CDR3 end falls 3 residues outside the read, so it is completed with the germline J gene. The genes are TRBV5-1 and TRBJ2-5, with a possible D match to TRBD2 (5 bases). CDR1 and CDR2 (germline): SGHRS, YFSETQ. CDR3 length: 11 residues. The V gene lost 7 bases and the J gene lost 1 base, with 5 bases spanning the gap. Partial CDR3 DNA: TGCGCCAGCGCGGGCCAAGAGACC. It is translated as CASAGQET. The full CDR3 reads CASAGQETQYF.

As to this clone: The read ends 3 residues before the CDR3 terminus; that terminus is restored from the germline J gene. The chain carries TRBV7-8 and TRBJ2-1; the D gene could be TRBD1 or TRBD2 (5 bases each). Germline lookup yields CDR1 SGHVS and CDR2 FQNEAQ. The CDR3 has 16 residues. V lost 5 bases and J lost 4, with 18 bases in between. The CDR3 sequence: CASSGREGIEYNEQFF. The sequenced part of the CDR3 DNA is TGTGCCAGCAGCGGGCGAGAGGGGATAGAATACAATGAG.

Turning to this clone: The CDR3 end lies 3 residues beyond the end of the read and is filled in from the germline J gene. This chain links TRBV14 with TRBJ2-1; possibly TRBD2 for D (5 bases). Trimming cost V 4 bases and J 9 bases, with 10 bases left between them. The germline V gene has CDR1 SGHDN and CDR2 FVKESK. The CDR3 runs to 12 residues. The CDR3 bases that were read are TGTGCCAGCAGCCCGGGGAGCGCTGAG. Translated, it gives CASSPGSAE. The full CDR3 is CASSPGSAEQFF.

In regard to this clone: The read ends 3 residues early relative to the CDR3; the germline J gene fills the gap. The chain links TRBV29-1 to TRBJ2-7; no clear D. Trimming pared 0 bases from V and 6 bases from J, leaving 6 bases between. Germline CDR1 is SQVTM and CDR2 is ANQGSEA. The CDR3 extends over 11 amino acids. CDR3 sequence: CSVEDQVEQYF. The sequenced part of the CDR3 DNA is TGCAGCGTTGAAGATCAGGTCGAG.

A remark on this clone: The CDR3 extends 3 residues past the end of the read, so its final part is completed from the germline J gene. The chain carries TRBV18 and TRBJ2-1; a possible D gene is TRBD2 (7 bases). The CDR3 is made up of 18 amino acids. Germline-derived CDR1 and CDR2 are KGHSH and LQKENI. Trimming pared 2 bases from V and 7 bases from J, leaving 24 bases between. The CDR3 region is CASSPGGGLLKNQNEQFF. The CDR3 bases that were read are TGTGCCAGCTCACCAGGGGGGGGCCTTCTTAAGAACCAGAATGAG.

Points on this clone: The sequenced fragment ends 3 residues before the CDR3 boundary, so the rest is inferred from the germline J gene. The gene calls are TRBV10-1 and TRBJ1-4; no clear D. Trimming removed 2 bases at V and 8 bases at J, with 12 bases between. The germline V gene has CDR1 WNHNN and CDR2 SYGVQD (reference sequence). The CDR3 has 14 amino acids. The covered CDR3 bases are TGCGCCAGCAGTGAGGGGCAGTCGGAAGAAAAA. Its translation: CASSEGQSEEK. The full CDR3 protein is CASSEGQSEEKLFF.

Concerning this clone: The read gets to within 3 residues of the CDR3 end, and the germline J gene fills in the rest. V and J are TRBV18 and TRBJ2-1, with 7 bases that match TRBD1. The CDR3 contains 14 residues. Germline values: CDR1 KGHSH, CDR2 LQKENI. Unmatched junction bases numbered 5, after V lost 1 base and J lost 8 bases. The CDR3: CASSPLTGIDEQFF. The CDR3 bases that were read are TGTGCCAGCTCACCACTGACAGGGATCGATGAG.

As for this clone: The sequenced fragment ends 3 residues before the CDR3 boundary, so the rest is inferred from the germline J gene. The chain couples TRBV30 to TRBJ2-4; possible D gene TRBD2, 5 bases. This CDR3 is 12 amino acids long. Trimming cost V 2 bases and J 7 bases, with 9 bases left between them. Per germline, CDR1 GTSNPN and CDR2 SVGIG (reference sequence). The CDR3 here is CAWSPTSNIQYF. CDR3 bases read: TGTGCCTGGAGTCCTACTAGTAACATT.

The CDR3 is CASSLDSNTQYF. The CDR3 bases that were read are TGTGCCAGCAGCTTAGATTCCAATACG. This sequence joins TRBV7-2 and TRBJ2-3; no firm D call. The read halts 3 residues ahead of the CDR3 end, with the missing end drawn from the germline J gene. This CDR3 is 12 amino acids long. Germline values: CDR1 SGHTA, CDR2 FQGNSA. V was trimmed by 1 base and J by 7 bases, leaving 6 bases between them.

Notes on this clone: The read ends 3 residues early relative to the CDR3; the germline J gene fills the gap. The chain couples TRBV2 to TRBJ1-2; D is possibly TRBD1 (6 bases). Germline CDR1 reads SNHLY; CDR2 reads FYNNEI. This CDR3 region has 15 residues. V dropped 1 base and J dropped 2 bases, with 11 bases sitting between them. This chain's CDR3 is CASSEGGGLNYGYTF. The CDR3 bases that were read are TGTGCCAGCAGTGAAGGGGGGGGCCTGAACTATGGC.